Shown below are 4 T cell receptor beta chains from a single sample sequenced in a study of shared clonotypes between healthy human individuals. Using immunoSEQ multiplex PCR, the repertoire was profiled, and TCRdb retains in-frame clones only, with some absent. The repertoire has roughly 520,000 clones, more than 95% of them found once; the top ten carry about 0.068%. Sequenced input: naive CD4+ T cells sorted from blood. Subset denoted: CD45RA+ positively selected. These receptors originate from a woman aged 25 to 39 in good health.

The chain employs TRBV5-1 and TRBJ2-7; 8 bases match TRBD1. The V and J ends lost 4 bases and 6 bases, in that order; junction bases with no gene match: 6. Germline CDR1 is SGHRS and CDR2 is YFSETQ. The length of the CDR3 is 13 residues. This CDR3 is CASSQGAEGEQYF. CDR3 nucleotides: TGCGCCAGCAGCCAGGGGGCCGAGGGCGAGCAGTACTTC.

The chain joins TRBV27 to TRBJ2-3; 8 nucleotides agree with TRBD1. The length of the CDR3 is 14 residues. Losses at the gene ends were 4 bases for V and 5 bases for J; bases not matched to a gene: 5. Looked up from germline, CDR1 is MNHEY and CDR2 is SMNVEV (reference sequence). In DNA, the CDR3 is TGTGCCAGCAGTTGGACAGGGACGGGAGATACGCAGTATTTT. Amino acids: CASSWTGTGDTQYF.

With respect to this clone: The junction does not match germline at one end; this may be a read error. The rearrangement uses TRBV7-9 and TRBJ2-7; 13 nucleotides agree with TRBD2. Germline V gene data show CDR1 as SEHNR and CDR2 as FQNEAQ (reference sequence). This CDR3 comprises 16 residues. CDR3 DNA: TGTGCAAGCAGCAGGTGGACTAGCGGGAGATCCTACGAGCAGTACTTC. It is translated as CASSRWTSGRSYEQYF.

The CDR3 here is CASSPSPGYQETQYF. The CDR3 DNA sequence: TGTGCCAGCAGCCCCTCTCCGGGGTACCAAGAGACCCAGTACTTC. The chain carries TRBV11-2 and TRBJ2-5, with D maybe TRBD2 (5 bases). Germline assignment: CDR1 SGHAT and CDR2 FQNNGV. This CDR3 contains 15 residues. V was clipped by 5 bases and J by 0 bases, with 13 bases between them.